This T cell receptor (beta chain) comes out of a study of Ad26.COV2.S vaccination and SARS-CoV-2 variants. Study-level background: Participant was drawn from the COV1001 Ad26.COV2.S trial arm.

From germline, CDR1 is SEHNR and CDR2 FQNEAQ (reference sequence). V was trimmed by 1 base and J by 7 bases, leaving 11 bases between them. The CDR3 covers 14 residues. Treatment described: around 19 received Ad26.COV2.S at low or high dose, single or two shots; 5 received placebo; per-sample allocation not given. It was on day 63 after the first vaccine or placebo injection that samples were taken. The sample came from a Boston adult aged 18-55 years. Sequencing was performed with immunoSEQ multiplex PCR; in TCRdb, only in-frame clones are kept and a portion is missing. The sample carries a few hundred thousand clones, roughly 90% recorded once. Turning to this clone: Its target is unknown.

Study observations and caveats: Spike-specific TCR breadth ran higher among vaccine recipients than placebo recipients.

This TCR derives from a person between 18 and 65 years old who received the Ad26.COV2.S COVID-19 vaccine or a placebo. Source: peripheral blood, taken in a trial of Ad26.COV2.S vaccine versus placebo. This chain uses TRBV7-9 with TRBJ2-1, with D maybe TRBD1 (6 bases). This CDR3 is CASSLGGRQNEQFF. CDR3 sequence (DNA): TGTGCCAGCAGCTTAGGGGGGCGGCAAAATGAGCAGTTCTTC. Variable domain in full (rest from reference TRBV7-9 and TRBJ2-1): DTGVSQNPRHKITKRGQNVTFRCDPISEHNRLYWYRQTLGQGPEFLTYFQNEAQLEKSRLLSDRFSAERPKGSFSTLEIQRTEQGDSAMYLCASSLGGRQNEQFFGPGTRLTVL.